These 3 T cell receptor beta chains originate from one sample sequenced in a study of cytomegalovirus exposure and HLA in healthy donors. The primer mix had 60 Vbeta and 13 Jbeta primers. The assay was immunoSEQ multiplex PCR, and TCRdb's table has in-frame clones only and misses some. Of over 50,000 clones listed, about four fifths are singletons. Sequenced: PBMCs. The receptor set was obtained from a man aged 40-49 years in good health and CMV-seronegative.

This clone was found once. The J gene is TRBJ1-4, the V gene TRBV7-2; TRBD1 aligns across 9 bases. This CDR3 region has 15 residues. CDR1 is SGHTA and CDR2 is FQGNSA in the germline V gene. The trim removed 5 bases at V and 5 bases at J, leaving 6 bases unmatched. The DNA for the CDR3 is TGTGCCAGCAGCACCGGACAGGGGCGAAATGAAAAACTGTTTTTT. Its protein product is CASSTGQGRNEKLFF.

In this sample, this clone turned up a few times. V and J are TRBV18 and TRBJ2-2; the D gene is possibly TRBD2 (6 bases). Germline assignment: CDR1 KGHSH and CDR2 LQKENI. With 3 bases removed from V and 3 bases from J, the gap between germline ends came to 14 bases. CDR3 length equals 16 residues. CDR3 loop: CASSPTGLDYTGELFF. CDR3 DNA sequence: TGTGCCAGCTCACCTACGGGACTCGATTACACCGGGGAGCTGTTTTTT.

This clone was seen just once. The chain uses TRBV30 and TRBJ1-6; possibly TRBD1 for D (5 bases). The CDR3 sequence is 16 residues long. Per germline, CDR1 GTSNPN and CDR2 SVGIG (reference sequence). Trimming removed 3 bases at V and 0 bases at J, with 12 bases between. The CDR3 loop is CAWRPTGSSYNSPLHF. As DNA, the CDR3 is TGTGCCTGGAGACCCACAGGTAGCTCCTATAATTCACCCCTCCACTTT. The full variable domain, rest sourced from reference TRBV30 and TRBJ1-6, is SQTIHQWPATLVQPVGSPLSLECTVEGTSNPNLYWYRQAAGRGLQLLFYSVGIGQISSEVPQNLSASRPQDRQFILSSKKLLLSDSGFYLCAWRPTGSSYNSPLHFGNGTRLTVT.